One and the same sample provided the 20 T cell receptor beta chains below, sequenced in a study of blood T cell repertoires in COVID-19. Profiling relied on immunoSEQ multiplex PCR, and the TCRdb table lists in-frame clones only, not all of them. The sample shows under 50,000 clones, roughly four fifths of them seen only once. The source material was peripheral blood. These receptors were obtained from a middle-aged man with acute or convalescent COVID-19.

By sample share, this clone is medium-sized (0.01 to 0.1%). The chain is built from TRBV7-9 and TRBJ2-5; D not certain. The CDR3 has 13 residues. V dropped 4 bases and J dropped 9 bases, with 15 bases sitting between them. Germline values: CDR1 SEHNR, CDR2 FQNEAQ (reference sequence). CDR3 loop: CASSSPRWSAQYF. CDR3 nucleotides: TGTGCCAGCAGCTCTCCGAGGTGGAGCGCCCAGTACTTC. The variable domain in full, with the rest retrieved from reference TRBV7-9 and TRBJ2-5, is DTGVSQNPRHKITKRGQNVTFRCDPISEHNRLYWYRQTLGQGPEFLTYFQNEAQLEKSRLLSDRFSAERPKGSFSTLEIQRTEQGDSAMYLCASSSPRWSAQYFGPGTRLLVL.

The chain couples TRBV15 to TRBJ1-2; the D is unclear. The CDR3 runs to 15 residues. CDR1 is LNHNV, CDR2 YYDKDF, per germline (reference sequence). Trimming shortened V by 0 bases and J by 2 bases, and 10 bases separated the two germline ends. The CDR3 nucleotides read TGTGCCACCAGCAGAGATCGTAACAGCAACTATGGCTACACCTTC. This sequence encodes CATSRDRNSNYGYTF.

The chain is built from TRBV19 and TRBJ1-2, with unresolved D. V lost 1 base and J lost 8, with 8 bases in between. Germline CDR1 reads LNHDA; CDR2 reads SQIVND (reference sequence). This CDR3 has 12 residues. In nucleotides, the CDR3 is TGTGCCAGTAGTATAGTAGGAGCCGGCTACACCTTC. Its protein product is CASSIVGAGYTF.

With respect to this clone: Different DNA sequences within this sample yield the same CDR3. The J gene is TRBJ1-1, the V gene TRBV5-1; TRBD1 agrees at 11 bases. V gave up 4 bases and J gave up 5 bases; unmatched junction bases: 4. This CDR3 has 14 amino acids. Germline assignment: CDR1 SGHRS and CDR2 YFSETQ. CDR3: CASSPGQGGTEAFF. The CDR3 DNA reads TGCGCCAGCAGCCCGGGACAGGGGGGAACTGAAGCTTTCTTT.

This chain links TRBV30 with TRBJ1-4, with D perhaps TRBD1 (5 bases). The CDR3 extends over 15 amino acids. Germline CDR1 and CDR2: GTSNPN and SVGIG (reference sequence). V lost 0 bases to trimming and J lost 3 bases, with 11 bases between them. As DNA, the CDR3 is TGTGCCTGGAGTGTAAGAGGCAGGGCTAATGAAAAACTGTTTTTT. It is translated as CAWSVRGRANEKLFF.

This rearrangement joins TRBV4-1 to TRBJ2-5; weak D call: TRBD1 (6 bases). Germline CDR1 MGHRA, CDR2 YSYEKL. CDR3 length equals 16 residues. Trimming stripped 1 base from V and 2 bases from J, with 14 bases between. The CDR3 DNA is TGCGCCAGCAGCCAAGGCCCGGACAGATTACAAGAGACCCAGTACTTC. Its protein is CASSQGPDRLQETQYF.

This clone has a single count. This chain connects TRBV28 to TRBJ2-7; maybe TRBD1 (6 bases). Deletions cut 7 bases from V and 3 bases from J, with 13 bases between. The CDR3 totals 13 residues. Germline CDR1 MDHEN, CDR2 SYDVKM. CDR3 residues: CASTRGRGYEQYF. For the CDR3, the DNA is TGTGCCAGCACTAGGGGCAGGGGCTACGAGCAGTACTTC.

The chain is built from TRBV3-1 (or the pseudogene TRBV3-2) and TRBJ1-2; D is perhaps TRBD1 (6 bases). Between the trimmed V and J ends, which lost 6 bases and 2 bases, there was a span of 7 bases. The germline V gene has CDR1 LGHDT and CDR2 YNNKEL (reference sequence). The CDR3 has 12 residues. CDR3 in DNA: TGTGCCAGCAGGACAGGAAACTATGGCTACACCTTC. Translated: CASRTGNYGYTF.

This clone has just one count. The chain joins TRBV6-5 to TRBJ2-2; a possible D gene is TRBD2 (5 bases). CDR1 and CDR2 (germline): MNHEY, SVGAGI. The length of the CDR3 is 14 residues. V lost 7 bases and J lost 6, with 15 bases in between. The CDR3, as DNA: TGTGCCAGCACCCGAGGGTCGGACCCCGGGGAGCTGTTTTTT. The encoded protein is CASTRGSDPGELFF.

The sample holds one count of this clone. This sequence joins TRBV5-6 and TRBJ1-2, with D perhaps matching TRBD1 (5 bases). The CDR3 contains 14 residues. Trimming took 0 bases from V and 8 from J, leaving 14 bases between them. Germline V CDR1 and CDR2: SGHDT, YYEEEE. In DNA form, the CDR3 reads TGTGCCAGCAGCTTGGCAGGGCTCCTCGGCGGCTACACCTTC. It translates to CASSLAGLLGGYTF.

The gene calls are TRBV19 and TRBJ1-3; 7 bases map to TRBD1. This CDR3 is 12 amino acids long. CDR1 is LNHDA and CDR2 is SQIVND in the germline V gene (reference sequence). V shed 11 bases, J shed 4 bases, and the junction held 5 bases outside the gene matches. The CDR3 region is CAVGTVGNTIYF. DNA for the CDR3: TGTGCCGTAGGGACAGTCGGAAACACCATATATTTT.

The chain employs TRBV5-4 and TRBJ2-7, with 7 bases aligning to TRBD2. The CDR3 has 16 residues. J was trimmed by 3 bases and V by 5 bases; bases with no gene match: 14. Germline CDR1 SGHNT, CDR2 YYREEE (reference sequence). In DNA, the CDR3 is TGTGCCAGCAGTCGGAATGGGGCGGGGGATCACTACGAGCAGTACTTC. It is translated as CASSRNGAGDHYEQYF.

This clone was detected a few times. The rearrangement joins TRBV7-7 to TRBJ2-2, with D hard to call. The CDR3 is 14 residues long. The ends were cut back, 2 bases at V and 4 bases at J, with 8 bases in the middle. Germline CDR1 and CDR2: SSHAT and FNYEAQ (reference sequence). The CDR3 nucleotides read TGTGCCAGCAGCTTAAGCCGTCCCACCGGGGAGCTGTTTTTT. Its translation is CASSLSRPTGELFF.

CDR3 in amino acids: CASSPLGQGNTEAFF. CDR3 sequence (DNA): TGTGCCAGCTCACCACTGGGACAGGGGAACACTGAAGCTTTCTTT. V gene TRBV18 combines with J gene TRBJ1-1; 9 bases fit TRBD1. Germline CDR1 reads KGHSH; CDR2 reads LQKENI. Germline trimming cut 1 base from V and 1 base from J; bases unmatched to any gene: 1. This CDR3 comprises 15 residues.

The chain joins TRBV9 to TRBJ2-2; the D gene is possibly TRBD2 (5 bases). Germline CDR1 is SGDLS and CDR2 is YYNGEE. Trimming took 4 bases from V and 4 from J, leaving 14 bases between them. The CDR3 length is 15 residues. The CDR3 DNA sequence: TGTGCCAGCAGCTTCCCCGGGGTCGGCACCGGGGAGCTGTTTTTT. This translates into CASSFPGVGTGELFF.

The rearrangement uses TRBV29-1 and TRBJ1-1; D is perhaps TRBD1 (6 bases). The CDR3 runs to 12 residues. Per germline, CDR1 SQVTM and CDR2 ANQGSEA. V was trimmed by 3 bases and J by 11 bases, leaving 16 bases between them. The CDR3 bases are TGCAGCGTTGAGGGGGGGCTTCCAGGGGCTTTCTTT. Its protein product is CSVEGGLPGAFF.

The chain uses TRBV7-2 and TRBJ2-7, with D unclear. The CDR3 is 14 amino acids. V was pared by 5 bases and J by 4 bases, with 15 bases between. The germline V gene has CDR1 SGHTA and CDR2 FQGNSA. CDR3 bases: TGTGCCAGCAGCCCAAGACCAGGCTCTTACGAGCAGTACTTC. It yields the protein CASSPRPGSYEQYF.

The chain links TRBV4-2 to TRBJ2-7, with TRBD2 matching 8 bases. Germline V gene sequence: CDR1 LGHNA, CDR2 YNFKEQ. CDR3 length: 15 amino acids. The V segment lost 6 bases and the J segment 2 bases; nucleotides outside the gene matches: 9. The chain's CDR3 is CASSISGGKTYEQYF. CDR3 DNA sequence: TGTGCCAGCAGTATCAGCGGGGGTAAAACCTACGAGCAGTACTTC.

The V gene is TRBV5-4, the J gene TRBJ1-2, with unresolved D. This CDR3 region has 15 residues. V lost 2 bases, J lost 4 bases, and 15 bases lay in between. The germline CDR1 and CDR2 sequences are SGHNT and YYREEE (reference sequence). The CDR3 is CASSFKDGGRYGYTF. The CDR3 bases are TGTGCCAGCAGCTTTAAGGATGGCGGTCGCTATGGCTACACCTTC.

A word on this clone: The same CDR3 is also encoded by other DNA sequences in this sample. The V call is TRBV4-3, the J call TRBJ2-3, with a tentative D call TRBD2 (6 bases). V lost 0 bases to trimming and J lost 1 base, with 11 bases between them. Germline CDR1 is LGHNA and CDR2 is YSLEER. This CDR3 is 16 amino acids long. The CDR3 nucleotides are TGCGCCAGCAGCCAAGAGTTCGGCGGGGGCACAGATACGCAGTATTTT. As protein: CASSQEFGGGTDTQYF.